This TCR beta chain was recovered during a study of blood T cells in healthy people across ages. Study-wide points: Per-million-T-cell TCR beta diversity fell roughly linearly with age.

Healthy Caucasians from Russia aged 6 to 90 served as donors. As regards this clonotype: Antigen: not known.

CDR3 length equals 16 residues. Germline V lookup: CDR1 SGHTA, CDR2 FQGNSA. The V and J ends lost 1 base and 5 bases respectively, with 14 bases between them. With a J-beta primer mix and a sample-barcoded 5' primer, a second PCR ran roughly 6 to 11 cycles. TCRdb re-derived calls from the 5' RACE reads in MiXCR, one entry per CDR3 protein. The sample yields about 2 million distinct CDR3 sequences, approximately 50% seen once. This sequence originates from a woman between 40 and 55 years old in good health. The sample taken for sequencing was blood. The chain carries TRBV7-2 and TRBJ2-2; D may be TRBD1 or TRBD2 (6 bases each). Written as DNA, the CDR3 is TGTGCCAGCAGCTTAGGGTCGGGGGCGGGGACCGGGGAGCTGTTTTTT. Its translation is CASSLGSGAGTGELFF.